The 28 T cell receptor beta chains in this list originate from one sample, sequenced in a study of control samples from healthy donors and cancer patients. Using immunoSEQ multiplex PCR, the repertoire was profiled, and TCRdb retains in-frame clones only, with some absent. The sample has tens of thousands of clones, about 81% seen once. The sequenced sample consisted of PBMCs. These receptors were collected from a man aged 65 to 79 with lung cancer.

J is TRBJ2-3 and V is TRBV2; TRBD1 aligns across 7 bases. V trimming: 6 bases; J trimming: 0 bases; junction bases outside the gene matches: 3. The CDR3 spans 14 residues. From germline, CDR1 is SNHLY and CDR2 FYNNEI. This CDR3 is CASSPTGSTDTQYF. In DNA, the CDR3 is TGTGCCAGCAGCCCGACAGGGAGCACAGATACGCAGTATTTT.

This sequence joins TRBV2 and TRBJ1-1, with 8 bases matching TRBD1. The germline V gene encodes CDR1 SNHLY and CDR2 FYNNEI. The V gene end was trimmed by 8 bases and the J gene end by 4 bases; junction bases not matched to a gene: 9. This CDR3 has 14 residues. The DNA of the CDR3 is TGTGCCAGCGGTGGAATCAGGGGGCGCACTGAAGCTTTCTTT. Protein sequence: CASGGIRGRTEAFF. Based on the CDR3 plus reference TRBV2 and TRBJ1-1, the full variable domain is EPEVTQTPSHQVTQMGQEVILRCVPISNHLYFYWYRQILGQKVEFLVSFYNNEISEKSEIFDDQFSVERPDGSNFTLKIRSTKLEDSAMYFCASGGIRGRTEAFFGQGTRLTVV.

This clone was recorded once. This chain connects TRBV15 to TRBJ2-3, with TRBD2 identical over 7 bases. With V trimmed by 3 bases and J by 2 bases, 5 bases remained unmatched. This CDR3 contains 15 residues. From germline, CDR1 is LNHNV and CDR2 YYDKDF (reference sequence). Written as DNA, the CDR3 is TGTGCCACCAGCAGCAAAAGGGACTACACAGATACGCAGTATTTT. This encodes CATSSKRDYTDTQYF.

This clone occurred once. J is TRBJ2-3 and V is TRBV15; 9 nucleotides align to TRBD2. This CDR3 spans 15 amino acids. CDR1 is LNHNV, CDR2 YYDKDF, per germline (reference sequence). Trimming took 3 bases from V and 6 from J; bases not matched to a gene: 7. The DNA for the CDR3 is TGTGCCACCAGCAGTATCTCTAGCGGGGTGGATACGCAGTATTTT. It encodes CATSSISSGVDTQYF.

J is TRBJ2-3 and V is TRBV7-8, with 8 bases identical to TRBD1. J was trimmed by 2 bases and V by 4 bases; bases with no gene match: 5. The germline CDR1 and CDR2 sequences are SGHVS and FQNEAQ. This CDR3 comprises 15 residues. The CDR3 coding sequence is TGTGCCAGCAGCTCATTGACAGGGGTCACAGATACGCAGTATTTT. Translation gives CASSSLTGVTDTQYF.

Turning to this clone: In the same sample, other DNA sequences code for this CDR3. This chain uses TRBV6-5 with TRBJ2-3; D is undetermined. Trimming stripped 0 bases from V and 1 base from J, with 5 bases between. Germline CDR1 is MNHEY and CDR2 is SVGAGI. This CDR3 has 14 amino acids. CDR3 protein: CASSYSGGTDTQYF. The CDR3, as DNA: TGTGCCAGCAGTTACTCGGGTGGCACAGATACGCAGTATTTT.

The chain links TRBV2 to TRBJ2-4; 11 nucleotides agree with TRBD2. Germline V gene sequence: CDR1 SNHLY, CDR2 FYNNEI. The CDR3 totals 20 residues. With V trimmed by 6 bases and J by 1 base, 17 bases remained unmatched. The chain's CDR3 is CASRAGGLAGGGEAKNIQYF. The CDR3 DNA sequence: TGTGCCAGCAGGGCCGGTGGGCTAGCGGGGGGCGGGGAGGCCAAAAACATTCAGTACTTC.

The V and J genes are TRBV29-1 and TRBJ2-2, with a weak D call TRBD1 (5 bases). Germline V CDR1 and CDR2: SQVTM, ANQGSEA. This CDR3 region has 14 residues. V shed 5 bases and J shed 4 bases, with 14 bases lying between them. The CDR3 loop is CSVREGAFTGELFF. The CDR3 DNA reads as TGCAGCGTTCGCGAAGGGGCCTTCACCGGGGAGCTGTTTTTT.

The CDR3 protein is CASSIDGKGNQPQHF. The CDR3 nucleotides are TGTGCCAGTAGTATAGATGGAAAGGGCAATCAGCCCCAGCATTTT. This chain joins TRBV19 and TRBJ1-5; D unclear. V gave up 0 bases and J gave up 2 bases, with 8 bases separating them. The CDR3 spans 15 residues. Germline V gene sequence: CDR1 LNHDA, CDR2 SQIVND (reference sequence).

The gene calls are TRBV19 and TRBJ2-3, with D possibly being TRBD1 (6 bases). Germline CDR1 is LNHDA and CDR2 is SQIVND (reference sequence). The CDR3 length is 15 residues. V was cut by 5 bases and J by 0 bases, with 12 bases left in between. The CDR3 is CASSGQLTSTDTQYF. The CDR3 DNA reads TGTGCCAGTAGTGGACAGCTGACTAGCACAGATACGCAGTATTTT.

This rearrangement joins TRBV7-2 to TRBJ1-6; D is undetermined. Looked up from germline, CDR1 is SGHTA and CDR2 is FQGNSA. This CDR3 has 14 residues. V lost 3 bases to trimming and J lost 7 bases, with 10 bases between them. Here the CDR3 reads CASSFGPQNSPLHF. CDR3 in DNA: TGTGCCAGCAGCTTTGGGCCGCAGAATTCACCCCTCCACTTT. Together with reference TRBV7-2 and TRBJ1-6, the CDR3 gives the full variable domain: GAGVSQSPSNKVTEKGKDVELRCDPISGHTALYWYRQSLGQGLEFLIYFQGNSAPDKSGLPSDRFSAERTGGSVSTLTIQRTQQEDSAVYLCASSFGPQNSPLHFGNGTRLTVT.

This chain connects TRBV6-2 or TRBV6-3 to TRBJ2-7; tentatively, D is TRBD2 (7 bases). Germline assignment: CDR1 MNHEY and CDR2 SVGEGT. Trimming shortened V by 2 bases and J by 1 base, and 9 bases separated the two germline ends. This CDR3 contains 14 residues. The CDR3 DNA is TGTGCCAGCAGTTACGGGGGGGCTTCCTACGAGCAGTACTTC. Protein product: CASSYGGASYEQYF.

This clone came up once. This rearrangement joins TRBV28 to TRBJ1-5, with 10 bases fitting TRBD1. CDR1 is MDHEN, CDR2 SYDVKM, per germline. With 10 bases clipped from V and 3 bases from J, the junction kept 6 bases outside the gene matches. The CDR3 length is 14 residues. CDR3 loop: CATLDRGNNQPQHF. The CDR3, as DNA: TGTGCCACCCTGGACAGGGGGAACAATCAGCCCCAGCATTTT.

The rearrangement links TRBV6-5 to TRBJ1-6; 9 bases match TRBD1. The CDR3 extends over 15 amino acids. Looked up from germline, CDR1 is MNHEY and CDR2 is SVGAGI. The V gene end was trimmed by 8 bases and the J gene end by 5 bases; junction bases not matched to a gene: 7. The chain's CDR3 is CASLRDRDHNSPLHF. In DNA form, the CDR3 reads TGTGCCAGCCTCCGGGACAGGGACCATAATTCACCCCTCCACTTT.

The rearrangement links TRBV5-1 to TRBJ2-2; D possibly corresponds to TRBD1 (7 bases). This CDR3 is built from 13 residues. Germline assignment: CDR1 SGHRS and CDR2 YFSETQ. Trimming cost V 7 bases and J 9 bases, with 16 bases left between them. CDR3: CASGPGGGRELFF. The CDR3 DNA is TGCGCCAGCGGGCCTGGAGGGGGCCGGGAGCTGTTTTTT. The complete variable domain, with remaining parts taken from reference TRBV5-1 and TRBJ2-2, reads KAGVTQTPRYLIKTRGQQVTLSCSPISGHRSVSWYQQTPGQGLQFLFEYFSETQRNKGNFPGRFSGRQFSNSRSEMNVSTLELGDSALYLCASGPGGGRELFFGEGSRLTVL.

The V and J genes are TRBV27 and TRBJ2-6, with 9 bases identical to TRBD1. V dropped 2 bases and J dropped 0; count of bases not matched to a gene: 2. The germline CDR1 and CDR2 sequences are MNHEY and SMNVEV (reference sequence). This CDR3 is built from 17 residues. The CDR3 nucleotides read TGTGCCAGCAGTTTACGACAGGGGGGCTCTGGGGCCAACGTCCTGACTTTC. Residues: CASSLRQGGSGANVLTF.

This chain uses TRBV9 with TRBJ1-4; 8 positions agree with TRBD1. The germline CDR1 and CDR2 sequences are SGDLS and YYNGEE. The CDR3 is 16 amino acids. Trimming removed 0 bases from V and 8 bases from J; junction bases left unmatched: 9. CDR3 protein: CASSVGGTGGREKLFF. The CDR3 bases are TGTGCCAGCAGCGTAGGCGGAACAGGGGGGAGAGAAAAACTGTTTTTT.

This clone was counted between two and nine times. The rearrangement joins TRBV7-8 to TRBJ2-7; the D gene is possibly TRBD2 (5 bases). The CDR3 length is 16 residues. Germline CDR1 and CDR2: SGHVS and FQNEAQ. Trimming left V 1 base short and J 2 bases short, with 15 bases between. The chain's CDR3 is CASSLGTRVPPYEQYF. The DNA for the CDR3 is TGTGCCAGCAGCTTAGGCACGCGGGTTCCCCCCTACGAGCAGTACTTC.

The CDR3 region has the DNA TGCAGCGTTGCACCTGGACAGGGCGGCAATCAGCCCCAGCATTTT. Its translation is CSVAPGQGGNQPQHF. The chain recombines TRBV29-1 with TRBJ1-5; 8 bases agree with TRBD1. In germline, CDR1 is SQVTM, CDR2 ANQGSEA. This CDR3 has 15 residues. The V and J ends lost 4 bases and 2 bases, in that order; junction bases with no gene match: 7.

The CDR3 DNA sequence: TGTGCCAGCAGCAGAGCGACCGCACCTCACACAGATACGCAGTATTTT. Protein sequence: CASSRATAPHTDTQYF. This sequence joins TRBV21-1 and TRBJ2-3. TRBV21-1 is reported as a pseudogene. The CDR3 runs to 16 residues.

V gene TRBV3-1 (or the pseudogene TRBV3-2) combines with J gene TRBJ2-7, with D uncertain. The V gene's germline CDR1 is LGHDT and CDR2 YNNKEL (reference sequence). There are 13 residues in the CDR3. Trimming removed 1 base at V and 7 bases at J, with 11 bases between. Here the CDR3 DNA reads TGTGCCAGCAGCCAAGGGACCTCTAAAGAGCAGTACTTC. It translates to CASSQGTSKEQYF.

V usage is TRBV4-3 and J usage is TRBJ2-2; D ambiguous. V dropped 2 bases and J dropped 1 base, with 8 bases sitting between them. Germline-derived CDR1 and CDR2 are LGHNA and YSLEER. The CDR3 is 15 amino acids. The CDR3 coding sequence is TGCGCCAGCAGCCAATTGGGAATGAACACCGGGGAGCTGTTTTTT. This sequence encodes CASSQLGMNTGELFF.

The J gene is TRBJ2-2, the V gene TRBV4-3, with D perhaps matching TRBD2 (6 bases). V gave up 2 bases and J gave up 5 bases, with 27 bases separating them. The germline V gene encodes CDR1 LGHNA and CDR2 YSLEER. There are 20 residues in the CDR3. The CDR3 DNA sequence: TGCGCCAGCAGCCAATATAGACTAGGAGCGTCAGGGCTTGGGACCGGGGAGCTGTTTTTT. The encoded protein is CASSQYRLGASGLGTGELFF.

The gene calls are TRBV20-1 and TRBJ2-3; D ambiguous. Germline V gene lookup returns CDR1 DFQATT and CDR2 SNEGSKA (reference sequence). Deletions cut 5 bases from V and 12 bases from J, with 15 bases between. CDR3 length equals 11 residues. This chain's CDR3 is CSAPTYLRQYF. CDR3 sequence (DNA): TGCAGTGCTCCTACTTACCTGAGACAGTATTTT.

J is TRBJ2-2 and V is TRBV19; 8 bases match TRBD2. CDR1 is LNHDA, CDR2 SQIVND, per germline (reference sequence). The ends lost 3 bases at V and 5 bases at J; junction bases unmatched: 8. The CDR3 is 16 amino acids. The CDR3 sequence is CASSIRPGGPTGELFF. CDR3 DNA sequence: TGTGCCAGTAGTATCAGGCCGGGGGGGCCGACCGGGGAGCTGTTTTTT.

The chain is built from TRBV27 and TRBJ2-7; 8 nucleotides line up with TRBD1. The CDR3 consists of 17 residues. The V and J ends lost 7 bases and 3 bases, in that order; junction bases with no gene match: 17. Germline CDR1 MNHEY, CDR2 SMNVEV (reference sequence). The CDR3 is CASNAFFGQGINYEQYF. The CDR3 bases are TGTGCCAGCAATGCCTTCTTTGGACAGGGCATCAACTACGAGCAGTACTTC.

V and J are TRBV7-3 and TRBJ1-1; weak D call: TRBD1 (5 bases). Germline V gives CDR1 SGHTA, CDR2 FQGTGA. This CDR3 is built from 13 residues. V was trimmed by 1 base and J by 6 bases, leaving 9 bases between them. The CDR3 spells CASSLIGGSEAFF. The CDR3 region has the DNA TGTGCCAGCAGCTTAATCGGGGGTTCTGAAGCTTTCTTT.

The chain uses TRBV7-9 and TRBJ2-4, with TRBD1 identical over 7 bases. With 5 bases clipped from V and 9 bases from J, the junction kept 13 bases outside the gene matches. Per the germline V gene, CDR1 is SEHNR and CDR2 is FQNEAQ (reference sequence). This CDR3 spans 15 amino acids. The CDR3 here is CASSPGQAGGGIQYF. The DNA for the CDR3 is TGTGCCAGCAGCCCCGGACAGGCTGGAGGTGGCATTCAGTACTTC.